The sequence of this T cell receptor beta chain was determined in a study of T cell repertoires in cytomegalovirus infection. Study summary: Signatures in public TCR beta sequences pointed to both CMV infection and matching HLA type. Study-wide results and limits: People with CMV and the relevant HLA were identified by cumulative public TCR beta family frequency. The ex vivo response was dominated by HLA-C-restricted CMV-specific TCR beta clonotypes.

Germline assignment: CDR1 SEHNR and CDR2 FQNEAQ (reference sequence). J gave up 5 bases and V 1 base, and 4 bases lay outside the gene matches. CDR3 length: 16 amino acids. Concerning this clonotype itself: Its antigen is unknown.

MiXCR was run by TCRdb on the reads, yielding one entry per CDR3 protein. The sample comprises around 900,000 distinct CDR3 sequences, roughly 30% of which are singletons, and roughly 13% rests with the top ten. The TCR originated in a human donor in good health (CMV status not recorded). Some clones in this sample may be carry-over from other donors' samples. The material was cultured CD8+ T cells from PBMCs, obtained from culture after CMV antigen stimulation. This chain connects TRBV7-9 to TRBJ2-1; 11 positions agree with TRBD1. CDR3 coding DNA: TGTGCCAGCAGCTTAGTAGGGACAGGGGGAAACAATGAGCAGTTCTTC. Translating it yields CASSLVGTGGNNEQFF.